The 29 T cell receptor beta chains reported below all come from one sample, sequenced in a study of regulatory T cells in long-lasting Graves disease. CDR3-region Arm-PCR and iRepertoire HTBI primers produced the TCR beta libraries. Using its own MiXCR run on the multiplex PCR reads, TCRdb lists one record per CDR3 protein. Among over 450,000 distinct CDR3 sequences listed, 20% to 25% were seen once. Time point in this sample: persistent/refractory GD, antithyroid drugs over 5 years with positive TRAb. Extracted PBMC RNA gave rise to the TCR library. This material consisted of peripheral blood mononuclear cells (PBMCs), taken when the disease was refractory, from a patient treated with antithyroid drugs. Receptors were obtained from a female donor with Graves disease.

The chain couples TRBV6-1 to TRBJ2-5; TRBD1 might be the D (6 bases). The CDR3 totals 13 residues. Per the germline V gene, CDR1 is MNHNS and CDR2 is SASEGT. Trimming pared 5 bases from V and 9 bases from J, leaving 16 bases between. CDR3 amino acids: CASSLPGQHSQYF. CDR3 bases: TGTGCCAGCAGTCTCCCGGGACAACACTCCCAGTACTTC.

There are many counts of this clonotype. The J gene is TRBJ1-5, the V gene TRBV5-1, with D possibly being TRBD1 (5 bases). This CDR3 is 13 amino acids long. V lost 2 bases and J lost 5, with 8 bases in between. The V gene's germline CDR1 is SGHRS and CDR2 YFSETQ. DNA for the CDR3: TGCGCCAGCAGCTTTGGACAAGATCAGCCCCAGCATTTT. Its protein product is CASSFGQDQPQHF.

The chain recombines TRBV7-2 with TRBJ1-2, with a possible D match to TRBD1 (5 bases). Germline lookup yields CDR1 SGHTA and CDR2 FQGNSA. CDR3 length equals 15 residues. V was cut by 1 base and J by 8 bases, with 17 bases left in between. In nucleotides, the CDR3 is TGTGCCAGCAGCTTAGATACAGGACCCACGGGAGGCTACACCTTC. Protein sequence: CASSLDTGPTGGYTF.

A remark on this clonotype: One base away lies a much larger clone, so this may be a sequencing read error. The rearrangement links TRBV12-3 or TRBV12-4 to TRBJ2-2; D is possibly TRBD2 (5 bases). CDR3 size: 15 residues. CDR3 amino acids: CASSLAQANTGELSF. In nucleotides, the CDR3 is TGTGCCAGCAGTTTAGCGCAAGCGAACACCGGGGAGCTGTCTTTT.

The chain employs TRBV24-1 and TRBJ2-2, with TRBD1 identical over 9 bases. The CDR3 is 18 residues long. The germline gives CDR1 KGHDR, CDR2 SFDVKD. With V trimmed by 3 bases and J by 1 base, 8 bases remained unmatched. CDR3 residues: CATSDRARQGENTGELFF. CDR3 nucleotide sequence: TGTGCCACCAGTGATCGAGCCCGACAGGGGGAGAACACCGGGGAGCTGTTTTTT.

This clonotype appeared many times. The J gene is TRBJ1-5, the V gene TRBV12-3 or TRBV12-4; D is undetermined. Trimming cost V 1 base and J 0 bases, with 10 bases left between them. The CDR3 length is 16 residues. CDR3 sequence (DNA): TGTGCCAGCAGTTTAGAAATTCCCAGTAGCAATCAGCCCCAGCATTTT. It yields the protein CASSLEIPSSNQPQHF.

This clonotype was observed at least ten times. The rearrangement uses TRBV28 and TRBJ1-2; perhaps TRBD1 as D (5 bases). V was clipped by 6 bases and J by 7 bases, with 18 bases between them. The CDR3 consists of 14 residues. Germline V gene sequence: CDR1 MDHEN, CDR2 SYDVKM. CDR3 nucleotides: TGTGCCAGCAGACGCACTTTCGGGGGGTTTGGCTACACCTTC. Encoded protein: CASRRTFGGFGYTF.

For this clonotype: This may stem from a read error, because a much larger clone lies one nucleotide away. CDR3 protein: CAGRSSKTQYF. Here the CDR3 DNA reads TGTGCCGGCAGGAGTAGTAAGACCCAGTACTTC. V gene TRBV10-3 combines with J gene TRBJ2-5, with D hard to call. The V and J ends lost 11 bases and 6 bases respectively, with 13 bases between them. This CDR3 is 11 amino acids long. From germline, CDR1 is ENHRY and CDR2 SYGVKD.

This clonotype was observed at least ten times. The CDR3 protein is CASKPGQGGYTF. The CDR3 nucleotides are TGTGCCAGCAAACCGGGACAGGGTGGCTACACCTTC. The chain recombines TRBV6-1 with TRBJ1-2; 9 bases map to TRBD1. Germline V lookup: CDR1 MNHNS, CDR2 SASEGT. V dropped 7 bases and J dropped 7; count of bases not matched to a gene: 4. This CDR3 is 12 amino acids long.

In its sample, this clonotype was seen many times. The chain recombines TRBV18 with TRBJ2-5; D remains unclear. This CDR3 contains 13 residues. Germline V gives CDR1 KGHSH, CDR2 LQKENI. V shed 0 bases and J shed 3 bases, with 5 bases lying between them. The CDR3 sequence is CASSPPGKETQYF. DNA for the CDR3: TGTGCCAGCTCACCACCGGGGAAAGAGACCCAGTACTTC.

The rearrangement links TRBV19 to TRBJ2-7, with D uncertain. Germline V lookup: CDR1 LNHDA, CDR2 SQIVND (reference sequence). The CDR3 covers 16 residues. Trimming removed 1 base from V and 2 bases from J, with 15 bases in between. CDR3 amino acids: CASSIGSLVGTYEQYF. The CDR3 nucleotides are TGTGCCAGTAGTATAGGCAGTCTAGTGGGCACCTACGAGCAGTACTTC.

This clonotype was recorded many times. The chain couples TRBV16 to TRBJ1-1; D remains ambiguous. Germline V gives CDR1 KGHSY, CDR2 FQNENV. The CDR3 has 15 residues. Trimming removed 0 bases from V and 0 bases from J, with 8 bases in between. The chain's CDR3 is CASSQSHGLNTEAFF. The CDR3 DNA reads TGTGCCAGCAGCCAATCTCACGGGTTGAACACTGAAGCTTTCTTT.

This clonotype occurred once. This may be a read error, as it is one base from a much larger clone. The chain is built from TRBV11-2 and TRBJ2-7, with D perhaps matching TRBD1 (6 bases). The ends were cut back, 0 bases at V and 2 bases at J, with 11 bases in the middle. CDR3 size: 15 residues. The germline gives CDR1 SGHAT, CDR2 FQNNGV. CDR3 amino acids: CASSLEAGATYEQYF. The CDR3 DNA is TGTGCCAGCAGCTTAGAGGCAGGGGCCACCTACGAGCAGTACTTC.

The chain carries TRBV5-1 and TRBJ2-5; possible D gene TRBD2, 5 bases. The closer fit of TRBJ2-1 to the DNA end suggests the J call may be wrong. The CDR3 runs 13 residues. Germline V CDR1 and CDR2: SGHRS, YFSETQ. CDR3: CASSLSHLASQFF. Here the CDR3 DNA reads TGCGCCAGCAGCTTGTCTCACCTAGCATCGCAGTTCTTC.

This clonotype has a handful of counts. The chain links TRBV15 to TRBJ1-2; possibly TRBD1 for D (5 bases). The V gene's germline CDR1 is LNHNV and CDR2 YYDKDF (reference sequence). V was cut by 4 bases and J by 4 bases, with 13 bases left in between. The CDR3 is made up of 14 amino acids. CDR3 residues: CATSKGRGLYGYTF. The CDR3, as DNA: TGTGCCACCAGCAAGGGTAGGGGACTCTATGGCTACACCTTC.

This clonotype was observed many times. This rearrangement joins TRBV20-1 to TRBJ1-2; TRBD1 agrees at 9 bases. Germline CDR1 reads DFQATT; CDR2 reads SNEGSKA (reference sequence). The V gene end was trimmed by 3 bases and the J gene end by 7 bases; junction bases not matched to a gene: 15. This CDR3 is built from 16 residues. CDR3 in amino acids: CSASHPNGQGLGGYTF. DNA of the CDR3: TGCAGTGCTAGCCACCCTAACGGACAGGGGTTAGGTGGCTACACCTTC.

This clonotype was seen many times. V usage is TRBV6-2 or TRBV6-3 and J usage is TRBJ2-7; unclear D gene. There are 12 residues in the CDR3. Germline V gene lookup returns CDR1 MNHEY and CDR2 SVGEGT. V lost 5 bases to trimming and J lost 2 bases, with 7 bases between them. This CDR3 reads CASSAETYEQYF. For the CDR3, the DNA is TGTGCCAGCAGTGCGGAGACCTACGAGCAGTACTTC.

This clonotype has a handful of counts. This rearrangement joins TRBV7-2 to TRBJ1-3, with TRBD1 matching over 8 bases. CDR3 length: 15 residues. Per germline, CDR1 SGHTA and CDR2 FQGNSA. The trim removed 5 bases at V and 2 bases at J, leaving 5 bases unmatched. CDR3 sequence: CASSPTGQAGNTIYF. For the CDR3, the DNA is TGTGCCAGCAGCCCGACGGGACAGGCTGGAAACACCATATATTTT.

This rearrangement joins TRBV10-3 to TRBJ2-1, with D possibly being TRBD1 or TRBD2 (7 bases each). The CDR3 consists of 14 residues. The germline CDR1 and CDR2 sequences are ENHRY and SYGVKD. Trimming took off 4 bases at V and 8 bases at J, with 15 bases between the two ends. In DNA form, the CDR3 reads TGTGCCATCAGTGGCGACAGGGAGGGTGATGAGCAGTTCTTC. This gives the protein CAISGDREGDEQFF.

The chain has TRBV4-2 and TRBJ2-6; D gene uncertain. The CDR3 has 15 amino acids. Germline V CDR1 and CDR2: LGHNA, YNFKEQ. Trimming took 0 bases from V and 1 from J, leaving 4 bases between them. CDR3 sequence: CASSQEGSGANVLTF. The CDR3 coding sequence is TGTGCCAGCAGCCAAGAGGGGTCTGGGGCCAACGTCCTGACTTTC.

The chain couples TRBV11-2 to TRBJ1-1; a possible D gene is TRBD1 (5 bases). CDR1 and CDR2 from the germline V gene are SGHAT and FQNNGV. The CDR3 extends over 16 amino acids. The V and J ends lost 3 bases and 1 base respectively, with 15 bases between them. CDR3 DNA sequence: TGTGCCAGCAGCTTGGGTGGGTCAGGGTGGAACACTGAAGCTTTCTTT. This codes for CASSLGGSGWNTEAFF.

This clonotype was detected a few times. Without the conserved terminal phenylalanine or tryptophan, this CDR3 likely stems from a read error. The chain joins TRBV20-1 to TRBJ2-5, with D tentatively TRBD1 or TRBD2 (5 bases each). CDR1 is DFQATT, CDR2 SNEGSKA, per germline (reference sequence). The CDR3 runs to 13 residues. This CDR3 is CGARGAGKETQYL. CDR3 sequence (DNA): TGCGGTGCTAGAGGGGCAGGAAAAGAGACCCAGTACCTC.

This clonotype was counted between two and nine times. The chain employs TRBV3-1 and TRBJ1-1; the D gene is possibly TRBD1 (6 bases). V was trimmed by 2 bases and J by 2 bases, leaving 12 bases between them. The CDR3 runs to 15 residues. Germline CDR1 LGHDT, CDR2 YNNKEL (reference sequence). The CDR3 spells CASSQLGGGNTEAFF. CDR3 DNA: TGTGCCAGCAGCCAATTGGGAGGGGGAAACACTGAAGCTTTCTTT. Filled out from reference TRBV3-1 and TRBJ1-1, the complete variable domain reads DTAVSQTPKYLVTQMGNDKSIKCEQNLGHDTMYWYKQDSKKFLKIMFSYNNKELIINETVPNRFSPKSPDKAHLNLHINSLELGDSAVYFCASSQLGGGNTEAFFGQGTRLTVV.

Ten or more counts support this clonotype. The chain uses TRBV6-2 or TRBV6-3 and TRBJ1-1; TRBD1 might be the D (6 bases). This CDR3 spans 15 amino acids. With 4 bases removed from V and 4 bases from J, the gap between germline ends came to 16 bases. Germline lookup yields CDR1 MNHEY and CDR2 SVGEGT. CDR3 sequence: CASSWIGGLGTEAFF. The DNA for the CDR3 is TGTGCCAGCAGTTGGATAGGGGGGCTTGGCACTGAAGCTTTCTTT.

The chain carries TRBV7-8 and TRBJ2-1, with TRBD2 matching 11 bases. The CDR3 extends over 16 amino acids. Germline CDR1 SGHVS, CDR2 FQNEAQ. V gave up 1 base and J gave up 9 bases; unmatched junction bases: 8. The CDR3 nucleotides are TGTGCCAGCAGCTTAGTTAGCGGGGGGGCAACCCCTGAGCAGTTCTTC. Translating it yields CASSLVSGGATPEQFF.

Comment on this clonotype: Given a much more abundant clone one base away, this may be a read error. This chain joins TRBV6-5 and TRBJ1-2; D remains unclear. The CDR3 totals 13 residues. V was trimmed by 3 bases and J by 7 bases, leaving 12 bases between them. The germline CDR1 and CDR2 sequences are MNHEY and SVGAGI. The CDR3: CASSYLGARGYTF. Here the CDR3 DNA reads TGTGCCAGCAGTTATTTGGGAGCACGTGGCTACACCTTC.

This clonotype was observed at least ten times. The chain couples TRBV7-2 to TRBJ2-7, with 11 nucleotides matching TRBD2. V lost 5 bases to trimming and J lost 3 bases; unmatched junction nucleotides: 6. Germline V lookup: CDR1 SGHTA, CDR2 FQGNSA. This CDR3 region has 15 residues. This chain's CDR3 is CASSLSSGRLYEQYF. CDR3 coding DNA: TGTGCCAGCAGCCTATCTAGCGGGAGGCTCTACGAGCAGTACTTC.

The rearrangement uses TRBV19 and TRBJ1-5; a weak D match, TRBD1 (6 bases). Trimming cost V 6 bases and J 4 bases, with 16 bases left between them. CDR1 is LNHDA, CDR2 SQIVND, per germline (reference sequence). The length of the CDR3 is 15 residues. As DNA, the CDR3 is TGTGCCAGTAGAATCGGGGCAGGGGAAAATCAGCCCCAGCATTTT. It specifies CASRIGAGENQPQHF.

Many counts were recorded for this clonotype. The chain combines TRBV11-2 with TRBJ2-5, with 7 bases fitting TRBD2. From germline, CDR1 is SGHAT and CDR2 FQNNGV. The junction had 12 bases not matched to a gene; V was cut back by 5 bases and J by 3 bases. CDR3 length: 16 residues. The CDR3 here is CASSLSLQRGKETQYF. The CDR3 DNA is TGTGCCAGCAGCCTTTCCCTCCAGCGGGGAAAAGAGACCCAGTACTTC.